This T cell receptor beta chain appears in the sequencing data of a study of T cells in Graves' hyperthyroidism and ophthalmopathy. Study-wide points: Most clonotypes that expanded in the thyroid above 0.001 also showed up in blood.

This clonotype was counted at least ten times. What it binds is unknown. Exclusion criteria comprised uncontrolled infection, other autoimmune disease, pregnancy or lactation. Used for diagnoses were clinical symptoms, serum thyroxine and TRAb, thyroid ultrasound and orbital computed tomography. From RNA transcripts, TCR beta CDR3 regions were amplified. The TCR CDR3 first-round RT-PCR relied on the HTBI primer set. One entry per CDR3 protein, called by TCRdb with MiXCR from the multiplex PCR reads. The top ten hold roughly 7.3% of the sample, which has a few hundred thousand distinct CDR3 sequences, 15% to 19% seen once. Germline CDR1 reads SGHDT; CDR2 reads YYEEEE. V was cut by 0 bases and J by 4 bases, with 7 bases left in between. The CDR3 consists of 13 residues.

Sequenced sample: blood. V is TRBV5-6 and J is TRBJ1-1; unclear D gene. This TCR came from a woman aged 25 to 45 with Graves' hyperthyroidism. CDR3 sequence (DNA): TGTGCCAGCAGCTTGGAAGTGGGCACTGAAGCTTTCTTT. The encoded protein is CASSLEVGTEAFF.